This TCR beta chain was obtained from a study of CD8+ T cells in alopecia areata. Whole-study results and caveats: During tofacitinib treatment, many expanded lesional clones remained in scalp and blood.

In each case, RNA was isolated and then reverse transcribed into cDNA as the sequencing template. Sequencing used immunoSEQ multiplex PCR; TCRdb keeps in-frame clones, though not all of them. The sample records nearly 95,000 clones, 70% to 85% being singletons. About this clone itself: As yet, its antigen is unknown.

The treatment was: oral pan-JAK inhibitor, 5-10 mg twice daily. The CDR3 loop spans 11 amino acids. This chain links TRBV21-1 with TRBJ1-2. TRBV21-1 is given as a pseudogene. The source of this sequence is a human donor with alopecia areata. The sequenced sample was CD8+ T cells sorted from blood, obtained between weeks 44 and 45, from a patient treated with tofacitinib. CDR3 coding DNA: TGTGCCAGCAACAAACCCGGGGGCTACACCTTC. This codes for CASNKPGGYTF.